The T cell receptor (beta chain) under discussion was sequenced for a study of blood T cell repertoires in COVID-19. After removal of 4 bases from V and 4 bases from J, the junction contained 6 bases not matched to a gene. The CDR3 extends over 15 amino acids. Germline loops: CDR1 SGHTA, CDR2 FQGNSA. Generated by immunoSEQ multiplex PCR, the TCRdb table keeps only in-frame clones and is missing some. The sample has 200,000 to 300,000 clones; 85% are singletons. The clonotype was recovered from a man between 45 and 60 years old with COVID-19, enrolled during active disease. Sequencing was done on a sample of peripheral blood. This chain connects TRBV7-2 to TRBJ2-5; TRBD2 matches 10 bases. The chain's CDR3 is CASSSLAGAGETQYF. The CDR3 DNA reads as TGTGCCAGCAGCTCCCTAGCGGGGGCGGGAGAGACCCAGTACTTC.